This TCR beta chain came from a study of post-analysis software for immune sequencing data. Researchers reported that TCR beta cDNA libraries carried unique molecular identifiers. MiXCR, applied by TCRdb to the PCR reads, yields one record per CDR3 protein. The table shows hundreds of thousands of distinct CDR3 sequences, with about 32% occurring only once. This CDR3 is 14 amino acids long. J gave up 7 bases and V 2 bases, and 6 bases lay outside the gene matches. From germline, CDR1 is SGHRS and CDR2 YFSETQ. Whole-study findings and limits: Controls had lower frequencies than patients of about five TRBV segments, which included TRBV5-6, TRBV5-1 and TRBV20-1.

About this clonotype itself: Its antigen is undetermined.

This rearrangement joins TRBV5-1 to TRBJ2-1, with TRBD1 matching over 7 bases. The specimen was blood. The TCR comes from a girl aged 10 to 17 with multiple sclerosis. The CDR3 nucleotides read TGCGCCAGCAGCTTAGGGACAGACGGGAATGAGCAGTTCTTC. This gives the protein CASSLGTDGNEQFF.